One and the same sample provided the 5 T cell receptor beta chains below, sequenced in a study of PD-1 blockade in classical Hodgkin lymphoma. Produced via immunoSEQ multiplex PCR; TCRdb's table is partial and in-frame only. Here the sample spans approximately 41,000 clones, around 64% being singletons. Specified time point: cycle 4 day 1 (C4D1), after 6 weeks of nivolumab. Each patient experienced a relapse that followed autologous stem cell transplantation, and brentuximab vedotin exposure varied. The sample here was peripheral blood mononuclear cells (PBMCs), taken before the fourth cycle of nivolumab. Every receptor here comes from a human donor with classical Hodgkin lymphoma.

The rearrangement uses TRBV4-3 and TRBJ1-2, with D tentatively TRBD1 (6 bases). From germline, CDR1 is LGHNA and CDR2 YSLEER. This CDR3 spans 14 amino acids. V shed 0 bases and J shed 8 bases, with 13 bases lying between them. CDR3 DNA sequence: TGCGCCAGCAGCCAAGATCCTGGGGGCTGGGGCTACACCTTC. This translates into CASSQDPGGWGYTF.

J is TRBJ2-4 and V is TRBV2, with TRBD2 identical over 13 bases. The junction had 13 bases not matched to a gene; V was cut back by 2 bases and J by 0 bases. The CDR3 contains 21 residues. Germline V lookup: CDR1 SNHLY, CDR2 FYNNEI. The CDR3 sequence is CASSERTQLAGGKLAKNIQYF. CDR3 DNA: TGTGCCAGCAGTGAAAGGACTCAACTAGCGGGAGGGAAACTAGCCAAAAACATTCAGTACTTC.

V and J are TRBV7-6 and TRBJ2-7; either TRBD1 or TRBD2 may fit D (5 bases each). The CDR3 runs to 16 residues. Between the trimmed V and J ends, which lost 0 bases and 1 base, there was a span of 13 bases. The germline gives CDR1 SGHVS, CDR2 FNYEAQ. The DNA for the CDR3 is TGTGCCAGCAGCTTAGCAACGGGACGGTTATCCTACGAGCAGTACTTC. Protein: CASSLATGRLSYEQYF. Drawing the rest from reference TRBV7-6 and TRBJ2-7, the complete variable domain is GAGVSQSPRYKVTKRGQDVALRCDPISGHVSLYWYRQALGQGPEFLTYFNYEAQQDKSGLPNDRFSAERPEGSISTLTIQRTEQRDSAMYRCASSLATGRLSYEQYFGPGTRLTVT.

The gene calls are TRBV19 and TRBJ1-5; D perhaps matches TRBD1 (5 bases). The CDR3 consists of 14 residues. The V gene lost 3 bases and the J gene lost 5 bases, with 11 bases spanning the gap. Germline-derived CDR1 and CDR2 are LNHDA and SQIVND (reference sequence). CDR3 protein: CASSIQGDYQPQHF. Here the CDR3 DNA reads TGTGCCAGTAGTATCCAAGGGGACTATCAGCCCCAGCATTTT.

This chain links TRBV6-5 with TRBJ1-2; D is unclear. The CDR3 covers 10 residues. Germline V gene data show CDR1 as MNHEY and CDR2 as SVGAGI. With 8 bases removed from V and 8 bases from J, the gap between germline ends came to 9 bases. The CDR3 sequence: CASLGFGYTF. CDR3 sequence (DNA): TGTGCCAGCCTCGGTTTCGGCTACACCTTC.